This T cell receptor (beta chain) was profiled in a study of blood T cell repertoires in COVID-19. As for the study in general: Both acute and convalescent COVID-19 samples were obtained from the United States, Italy and Spain. T cells, B-cell-depleted T cells, or PBMCs provided the cDNA or gDNA that served as material.

The germline V and J ends were trimmed by 1 base and 9 bases, with 10 bases remaining between them. The CDR3 runs to 13 residues. The germline V gene has CDR1 LGHNA and CDR2 YSLEER. Study processing details: Reference gene primers were amplified, and this amplification served to estimate nucleated cell counts. The table came from immunoSEQ multiplex PCR; TCRdb's copy has only in-frame clones and leaves some out. V, J and clone size were drawn from that table, and D and trimming were deduced from the DNA. The data contain hundreds of thousands of clones, 70% to 90% of them seen just once; the ten biggest clones take up under 4%.

The clonotype comes from a man aged 18 to 29 with active or convalescent COVID-19. V is TRBV4-3 and J is TRBJ2-1, with a weak D call TRBD2 (6 bases). Material: peripheral blood. The CDR3 sequence: CASSQGTGSEQFF. The CDR3, as DNA: TGCGCCAGCAGCCAAGGCACCGGGAGTGAGCAGTTCTTC.